This T cell receptor (beta chain) was documented in a study of naive and memory T cell subsets. Both TRBC1 and TRBC2 were covered by a beta constant-region primer of two equimolar oligonucleotides. Ligated cDNA was amplified by four rounds of PCR with nested alpha and beta constant-region primers and SP2. Each CDR3 protein is one row after TCRdb ran MiXCR on the UMI-ligation and nested PCR reads. This sample has 7,000 to 9,000 distinct CDR3 sequences, with approximately 26% found just once. CD8 T cells were positively selected from what remained after CD4 positive selection. Sorting gates: effector memory CD45RA-CD27-, EMRA CD45RA+CD27-. This clonotype was detected once. Germline V gene data show CDR1 as SGDLS and CDR2 as YYNGEE. The CDR3 has 14 amino acids. Trimming took off 3 bases at V and 3 bases at J, with 10 bases between the two ends.

The V call is TRBV9, the J call TRBJ1-5; D possibly corresponds to TRBD1 (6 bases). The sequencing sample was made of CD8+ TEMRA cells from blood. As to subset: effector memory re-expressing CD45RA, CD45RA+ CD27-. The source of this sequence is a human donor in good health. CDR3 DNA sequence: TGTGCCAGCAGCGAGACAGGTACCAATCAGCCCCAGCATTTT. Protein product: CASSETGTNQPQHF.